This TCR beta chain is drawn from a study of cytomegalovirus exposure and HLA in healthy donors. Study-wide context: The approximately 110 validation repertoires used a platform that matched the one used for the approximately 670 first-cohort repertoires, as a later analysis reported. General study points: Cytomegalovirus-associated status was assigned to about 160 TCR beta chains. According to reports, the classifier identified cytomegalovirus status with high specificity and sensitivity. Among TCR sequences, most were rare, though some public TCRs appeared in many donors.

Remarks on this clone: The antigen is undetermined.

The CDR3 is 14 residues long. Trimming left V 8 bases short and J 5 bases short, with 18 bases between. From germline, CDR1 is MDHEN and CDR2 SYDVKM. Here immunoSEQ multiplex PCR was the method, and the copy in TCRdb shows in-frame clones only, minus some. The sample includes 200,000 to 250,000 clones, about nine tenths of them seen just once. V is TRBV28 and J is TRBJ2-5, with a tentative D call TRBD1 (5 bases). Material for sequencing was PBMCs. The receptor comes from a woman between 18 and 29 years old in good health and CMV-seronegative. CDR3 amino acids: CASSKRVSGETQYF. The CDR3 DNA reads TGTGCCAGCTCAAAAAGGGTATCAGGGGAGACCCAGTACTTC.